A selection of T cell receptor beta chains follows, all from one sample in a study of radiotherapy plus CTLA-4 blockade in lung cancer. The table came from immunoSEQ multiplex PCR; TCRdb's copy has only in-frame clones and leaves some out. The repertoire holds about 97,000 clones, with 65% to 80% as singletons. The sample here was peripheral blood, taken from a patient treated with radiotherapy plus ipilimumab. The origin of the receptors is a human donor with non-small cell lung cancer who had a partial response to radiotherapy plus ipilimumab. Some clones in this sample may be carry-over from other donors' samples. Both conserved end residues are part of each CDR3. A D gene is named only where the DNA matches it firmly. Expanded clones are given a class, and other clones once, few, many or no size at all.

abundance: once
j_gene: TRBJ2-1
v_gene: TRBV4-1
d_gene: NA
CDR3aa: CASSQDPMEGRGKQFF
CDR3nt: TGCGCCAGCAGCCAAGATCCGATGGAGGGTAGAGGAAAGCAGTTCTTC

abundance: once
j_gene: TRBJ2-3
v_gene: TRBV9
d_gene: NA
CDR3aa: CASSVVRGDTQYF
CDR3nt: TGTGCCAGCAGCGTAGTAAGGGGGGATACGCAGTATTTT

abundance: NA
j_gene: TRBJ1-1
v_gene: TRBV5-6
d_gene: NA
CDR3aa: CASSFSPIRRSMNTEAFF
CDR3nt: TGTGCCAGCAGCTTTTCCCCGATCCGCAGGTCCATGAACACTGAAGCTTTCTTT

abundance: NA
j_gene: TRBJ1-2
v_gene: TRBV7-8
d_gene: NA
CDR3aa: CASSLNRDTYGYTF
CDR3nt: TGTGCCAGCAGCCTTAACCGGGACACCTATGGCTACACCTTC

abundance: NA
j_gene: TRBJ2-3
v_gene: TRBV18
d_gene: NA
CDR3aa: CASSPRGGVGDTQYF
CDR3nt: TGTGCCAGCTCACCCCGAGGGGGGGTCGGGGATACGCAGTATTTT

abundance: NA
j_gene: TRBJ1-5
v_gene: TRBV6-6
d_gene: NA
CDR3aa: CASSYEVGVGNQPQHF
CDR3nt: TGTGCCAGCAGTTACGAGGTAGGGGTGGGAAATCAGCCCCAGCATTTT

abundance: NA
j_gene: TRBJ1-5
v_gene: TRBV5-1
d_gene: TRBD1
CDR3aa: CASSETGGFQPQHF
CDR3nt: TGCGCCAGCAGCGAAACAGGGGGCTTTCAGCCCCAGCATTTT

abundance: NA
j_gene: TRBJ1-5
v_gene: TRBV27
d_gene: TRBD1
CDR3aa: CASRDRGRGNQPQHF
CDR3nt: TGTGCCAGCAGAGACAGGGGGCGAGGCAATCAGCCCCAGCATTTT

abundance: NA
j_gene: TRBJ2-5
v_gene: TRBV6-5
d_gene: TRBD1
CDR3aa: CASSRQGRGETQYF
CDR3nt: TGTGCCAGCAGTCGACAGGGACGAGGAGAGACCCAGTACTTC

abundance: NA
j_gene: TRBJ1-2
v_gene: TRBV11-2
d_gene: NA
CDR3aa: CASSTPGVTDGYTF
CDR3nt: TGTGCCAGCAGCACTCCCGGGGTGACGGATGGCTACACCTTC

abundance: NA
j_gene: TRBJ1-1
v_gene: TRBV2
d_gene: TRBD1
CDR3aa: CAGRPQGVNTEAFF
CDR3nt: TGTGCCGGGAGGCCACAGGGGGTGAACACTGAAGCTTTCTTT

abundance: NA
j_gene: TRBJ2-3
v_gene: TRBV7-3
d_gene: NA
CDR3aa: CASSPNTDTQYF
CDR3nt: TGTGCCAGCAGCCCCAACACAGATACGCAGTATTTT

abundance: NA
j_gene: TRBJ2-6
v_gene: TRBV4-1
d_gene: NA
CDR3aa: CASSQDGRGSVGASGANVLTF
CDR3nt: TGCGCCAGCAGCCAAGATGGTCGTGGTAGCGTAGGTGCGTCTGGGGCCAACGTCCTGACTTTC

abundance: NA
j_gene: TRBJ1-4
v_gene: TRBV28
d_gene: NA
CDR3aa: CASSPNRGLTNEKLFF
CDR3nt: TGTGCCAGCAGTCCTAATCGGGGGTTAACTAATGAAAAACTGTTTTTT

abundance: NA
j_gene: TRBJ2-1
v_gene: TRBV6-5
d_gene: NA
CDR3aa: CASSYSIQRSYNEQFF
CDR3nt: TGTGCCAGCAGTTACTCGATCCAGCGTTCCTACAATGAGCAGTTCTTC

abundance: few
j_gene: TRBJ1-5
v_gene: TRBV6-5
d_gene: NA
CDR3aa: CASSPNRSNQPQHF
CDR3nt: TGTGCCAGCAGTCCGAACAGAAGCAATCAGCCCCAGCATTTT

abundance: once
j_gene: TRBJ2-7
v_gene: TRBV28
d_gene: TRBD1
CDR3aa: CASSYRGPPYEQYF
CDR3nt: TGTGCCAGCAGTTACAGGGGCCCCCCCTACGAGCAGTACTTC

abundance: NA
j_gene: TRBJ1-5
v_gene: TRBV4-1
d_gene: TRBD1
CDR3aa: CASRRTGTGDQPQHF
CDR3nt: TGCGCCAGCAGACGGACCGGGACAGGGGATCAGCCCCAGCATTTT

abundance: NA
j_gene: TRBJ2-1
v_gene: TRBV19
d_gene: NA
CDR3aa: CASSTLLREGEQFF
CDR3nt: TGTGCCAGTAGTACACTCCTACGTGAGGGTGAGCAGTTCTTC

abundance: NA
j_gene: TRBJ2-1
v_gene: TRBV29-1
d_gene: TRBD2
CDR3aa: CSVGDYEQFF
CDR3nt: TGCAGCGTGGGGGACTACGAGCAGTTCTTC